This T cell receptor (beta chain) emerged from a study of blood T cells in healthy people across ages. A sample-barcoded 5' primer and a J-beta primer mix were used in a second PCR of roughly 7 to 12 cycles. TCRdb re-called the 5' RACE reads through MiXCR, storing one row per CDR3 protein. The profile covers about 970,000 distinct CDR3 sequences, with just over 50% appearing a single time and 20% to 25% taken by the ten largest. No fewer than 6 million PBMCs went into each sample. This clonotype has a handful of counts. Its antigen is not known. CDR3 length: 14 amino acids. V lost 8 bases and J lost 7; bases outside the gene matches: 9. Germline V gene data show CDR1 as MDHEN and CDR2 as SYDVKM. Study-wide results and limits: Naive CD4+ cells and diversity were both higher in long-lived donors than in aged donors. Older age coincided with a roughly linear decline in TCR beta diversity per million T cells.

This sequence joins TRBV28 and TRBJ2-1; 9 positions match TRBD2. This clonotype was sampled from a woman aged 60-70 years in good health. The specimen sequenced was blood. In DNA form, the CDR3 reads TGTGCCAGCTTTGCGGGAGGGGTATCGAATGAGCAGTTCTTC. This gives the protein CASFAGGVSNEQFF.